The T cell receptor (beta chain) under discussion was sequenced for a study of cytomegalovirus exposure and HLA in healthy donors. Across the study: Early released data comprised tens of millions of unique TCRs from HLA-typed donors.

PCR primers comprised 60 Vbeta and 13 Jbeta primers. Methods used by the authors: Unique TCR beta chains numbered around 75 million in a later analysis, with approximately 10 million shared. Here immunoSEQ multiplex PCR was the method, and the copy in TCRdb shows in-frame clones only, minus some. The V and J calls and clone size are taken from that table; D and trimming were inferred from the DNA. The sample yields roughly 60,000 clones, roughly 84% seen once. This receptor was obtained from a man aged 25-45 years in good health and CMV-seronegative. Sequences were obtained from PBMCs.

The chain's CDR3 is CASSFRASTDTQYF. For the CDR3, the DNA is TGTGCCAGCAGTTTTAGAGCGAGCACAGATACGCAGTATTTT. The chain combines TRBV27 with TRBJ2-3; D is uncertain. The CDR3 runs 14 residues. Germline CDR1 is MNHEY and CDR2 is SMNVEV (reference sequence). V shed 3 bases and J shed 0 bases, with 7 bases lying between them.